The 5 T cell receptor beta chains below were found in one sample sequenced in a study of beta chain features in type 1 diabetes (dated 2018 in TCRdb). Library preparation was by the immunoSEQ multiplex PCR assay. The entire amount of isolated RNA was reverse transcribed using the High Capacity cDNA Reverse Transcription Kit, so the sequenced TCRB transcripts were expressed ones. TCRdb limited this immuneACCESS table to in-frame rearrangements with V and J called. A share of clones is missing; checked studies link under half to unresolved V genes, and the rest is unexplained. The sample table lists over 350,000 clones, over 13% of them with a count of one. 0.019% of the sample belongs to the ten largest clones. The specimen was naive CD4+ T cells from blood. The cell subset or site label here, explained by the study, means: true naive CD4+ T cells. These receptors all stem from a woman aged 18-29 years in good health.

CDR3 amino acids: CASSRRGYEQYF. CDR3 nucleotides: TGTGCCAGCAGCCGGAGGGGTTACGAGCAGTACTTC. The chain couples TRBV7-8 to TRBJ2-7; the D gene is possibly TRBD2 (6 bases). This CDR3 contains 12 residues. Germline V lookup: CDR1 SGHVS, CDR2 FQNEAQ. Trimming took 5 bases from V and 4 from J, leaving 9 bases between them. Combining the CDR3 with reference TRBV7-8 and TRBJ2-7 gives the whole variable domain GAGVSQSPRYKVAKRGQDVALRCDPISGHVSLFWYQQALGQGPEFLTYFQNEAQLDKSGLPSDRFFAERPEGSVSTLKIQRTQQEDSAVYLCASSRRGYEQYFGPGTRLTVT.

The gene calls are TRBV7-2 and TRBJ2-2, with 7 bases matching TRBD1. Germline CDR1 reads SGHTA; CDR2 reads FQGNSA. J lost 1 base, V lost 3 bases, and 5 bases had no gene match. The CDR3 consists of 16 residues. CDR3 nucleotides: TGTGCCAGCAGCTTCACCGGGACAGTGAACACCGGGGAGCTGTTTTTT. Its translation: CASSFTGTVNTGELFF.

This clone was counted between two and nine times. The chain carries TRBV7-2 and TRBJ2-3, with 8 bases aligning to TRBD2. The CDR3 runs 17 residues. Germline V lookup: CDR1 SGHTA, CDR2 FQGNSA. The J segment lost 4 bases and the V segment lost 1 base, leaving 10 bases of the junction unmatched. DNA of the CDR3: TGTGCCAGCAGCTTAGGGCTAGCGGGTCAAAGGGCAGATACGCAGTATTTT. Translated, it gives CASSLGLAGQRADTQYF.

The chain is built from TRBV5-1 and TRBJ2-2; D uncertain. Germline values: CDR1 SGHRS, CDR2 YFSETQ. V was trimmed by 0 bases and J by 1 base, leaving 10 bases between them. The CDR3 sequence is 16 residues long. Written as DNA, the CDR3 is TGCGCCAGCAGCTTGGGTGCGCAGGTGAACACCGGGGAGCTGTTTTTT. It translates to CASSLGAQVNTGELFF.

The genes are TRBV28 and TRBJ2-3, with 14 bases lining up with TRBD2. Germline V lookup: CDR1 MDHEN, CDR2 SYDVKM. CDR3 length equals 16 residues. Losses at the gene ends were 6 bases for V and 2 bases for J; bases not matched to a gene: 4. Here the CDR3 reads CASSRTSGRPTDTQYF. DNA of the CDR3: TGTGCCAGCAGCCGGACTAGCGGGAGGCCCACAGATACGCAGTATTTT.